One T cell receptor (beta chain) is described in this entry. Original analysis: For nucleated cells, counts were estimated from reference gene primer amplification. Here immunoSEQ multiplex PCR was the method, and the copy in TCRdb shows in-frame clones only, minus some. V, J and clone size were drawn from that table, and D and trimming were deduced from the DNA. Of about 280,000 clones listed, about 89% were seen once; the top ten hold just under 0.95%. This record belongs to a study of blood T cell repertoires in COVID-19. The germline V gene has CDR1 LNHDA and CDR2 SQIVND (reference sequence). The length of the CDR3 is 15 residues. V lost 0 bases to trimming and J lost 1 base; unmatched junction nucleotides: 2.

Sequenced material: peripheral blood. This clonotype was obtained from a middle-aged woman who had recovered from COVID-19. The V call is TRBV19, the J call TRBJ1-1; 7 bases line up with TRBD1. In nucleotides, the CDR3 is TGTGCCAGTAGTATAGAAGAGGGGGCGAACACTGAAGCTTTCTTT. Amino acid sequence: CASSIEEGANTEAFF.